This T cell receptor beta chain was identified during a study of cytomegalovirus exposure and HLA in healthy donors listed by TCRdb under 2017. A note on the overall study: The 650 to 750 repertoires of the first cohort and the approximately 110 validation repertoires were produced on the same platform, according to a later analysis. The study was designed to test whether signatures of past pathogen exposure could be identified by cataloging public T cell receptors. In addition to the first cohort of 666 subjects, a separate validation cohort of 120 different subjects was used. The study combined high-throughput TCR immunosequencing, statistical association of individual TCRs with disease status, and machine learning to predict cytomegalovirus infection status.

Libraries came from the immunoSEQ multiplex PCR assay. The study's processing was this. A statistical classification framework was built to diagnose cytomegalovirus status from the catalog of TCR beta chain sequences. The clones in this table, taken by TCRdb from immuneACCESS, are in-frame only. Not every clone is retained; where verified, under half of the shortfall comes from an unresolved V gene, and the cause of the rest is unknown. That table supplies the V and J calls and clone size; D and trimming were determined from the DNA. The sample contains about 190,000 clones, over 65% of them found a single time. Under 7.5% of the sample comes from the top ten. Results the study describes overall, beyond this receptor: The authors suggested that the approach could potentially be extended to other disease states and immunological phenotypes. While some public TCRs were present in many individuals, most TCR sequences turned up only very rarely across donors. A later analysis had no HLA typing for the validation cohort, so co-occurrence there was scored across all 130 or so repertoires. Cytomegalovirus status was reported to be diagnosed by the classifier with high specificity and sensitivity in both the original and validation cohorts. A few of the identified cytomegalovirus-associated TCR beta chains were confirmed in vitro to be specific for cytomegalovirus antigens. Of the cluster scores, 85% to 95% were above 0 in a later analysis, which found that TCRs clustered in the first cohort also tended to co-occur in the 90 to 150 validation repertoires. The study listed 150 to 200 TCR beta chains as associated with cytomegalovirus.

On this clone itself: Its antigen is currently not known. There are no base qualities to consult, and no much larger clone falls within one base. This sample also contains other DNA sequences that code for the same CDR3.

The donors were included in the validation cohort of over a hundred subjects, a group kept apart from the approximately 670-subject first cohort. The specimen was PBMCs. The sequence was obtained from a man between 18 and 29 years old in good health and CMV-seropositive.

The CDR3 region reads CASRTSGTYEQYF. The DNA sequence follows: TGTGCCAGTCGAACTAGCGGGACCTACGAGCAGTACTTC. The chain is encoded by TRBV19 joined to TRBJ2-7, with 10 junctional bases fitting TRBD2. V is cut back by 8 bases and J by 2 bases, with 3 bases in the junction unmatched. CDR1 is given as LNHDA and CDR2 as SQIVND, both from the germline V gene (reference sequence). The CDR3 contains 13 residues, cysteine and phenylalanine counted. Of the read, only the CDR3 DNA is kept; its 39 bases are in frame from base 1.